This TCR beta chain is from a study of molecular identifiers for immune sequencing clone quantification. Germline assignment: CDR1 LNHDA and CDR2 SQIVND (reference sequence). V lost 6 bases to trimming and J lost 0 bases, with 16 bases between them. The length of the CDR3 is 16 residues. This clonotype was picked up many times. Antigen unknown. Findings of the study overall: Clones that exceeded 20 RNA copies held over 98% of effector molecules, yet under 1% in naive cells. Highly expanded clone sizes could be underestimated by identical TCR molecules that share a barcode.

Naive CD8 T cells underwent sorting with the CD8+CD4-CCR7+CD45RA+ definition. TCRdb reprocessed the PCR reads with MiXCR, giving one entry per CDR3 protein. The sample includes about 63,000 distinct CDR3 sequences, under 20% of them seen just once. Sequenced input: naive CD8+ T cells from blood, with Jurkat cell RNA spiked in. Regarding subset: FACS-sorted CD8+CD4-CCR7+CD45RA+ naive T cells. This TCR was sampled from a human donor in good health. Some libraries in this study had Jurkat cell RNA spiked in. The chain carries TRBV19 and TRBJ2-3; D unclear. The CDR3 DNA sequence: TGTGCCAGTAGCCCGATTCGAGCTACTAGCACAGATACGCAGTATTTT. Encoded protein: CASSPIRATSTDTQYF.